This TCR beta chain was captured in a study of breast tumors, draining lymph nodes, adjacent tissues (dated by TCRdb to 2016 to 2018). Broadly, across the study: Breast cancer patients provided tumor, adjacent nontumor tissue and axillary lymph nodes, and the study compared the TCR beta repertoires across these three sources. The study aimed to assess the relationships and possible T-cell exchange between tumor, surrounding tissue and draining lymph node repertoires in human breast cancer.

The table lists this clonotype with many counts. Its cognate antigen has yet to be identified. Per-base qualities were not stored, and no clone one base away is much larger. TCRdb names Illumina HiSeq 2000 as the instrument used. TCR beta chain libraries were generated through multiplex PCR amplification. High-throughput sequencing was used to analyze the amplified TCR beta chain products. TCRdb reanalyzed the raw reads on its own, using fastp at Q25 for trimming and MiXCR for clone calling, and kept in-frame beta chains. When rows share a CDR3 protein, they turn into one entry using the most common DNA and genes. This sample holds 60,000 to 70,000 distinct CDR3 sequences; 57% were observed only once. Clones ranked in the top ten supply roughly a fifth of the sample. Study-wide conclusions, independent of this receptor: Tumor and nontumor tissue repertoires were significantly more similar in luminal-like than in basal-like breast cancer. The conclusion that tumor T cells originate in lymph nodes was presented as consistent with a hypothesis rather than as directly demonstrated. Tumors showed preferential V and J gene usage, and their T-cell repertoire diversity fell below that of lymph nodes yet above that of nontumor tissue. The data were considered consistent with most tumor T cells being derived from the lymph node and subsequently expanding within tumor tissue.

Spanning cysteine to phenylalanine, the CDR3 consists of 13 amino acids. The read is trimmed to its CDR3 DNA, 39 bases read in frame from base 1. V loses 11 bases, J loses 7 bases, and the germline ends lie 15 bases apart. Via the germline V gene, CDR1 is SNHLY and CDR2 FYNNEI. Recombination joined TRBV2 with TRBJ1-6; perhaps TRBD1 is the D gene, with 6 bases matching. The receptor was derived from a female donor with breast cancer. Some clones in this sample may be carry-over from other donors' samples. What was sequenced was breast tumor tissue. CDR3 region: CASRDMKNSPLHF. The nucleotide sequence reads TGTGCCTCACGGGACATGAAGAATTCACCCCTCCACTTT.